This passage covers 18 T cell receptor beta chains from one sample sequenced in a study of blood T cells in healthy people across ages. The second PCR ran roughly 6 to 11 cycles with a sample-barcoded 5' primer and J-beta primers. One entry per CDR3 protein, called by TCRdb with MiXCR from the 5' RACE reads. Among more than 650,000 distinct CDR3 sequences listed, roughly 53% were seen once. The sequencing input was blood. All receptors come from a man older than 75 in good health.

The chain recombines TRBV5-1 with TRBJ2-4, with 7 bases identical to TRBD2. Germline CDR1 and CDR2: SGHRS and YFSETQ. The junction had 18 bases not matched to a gene; V was cut back by 3 bases and J by 6 bases. The CDR3 totals 18 residues. The CDR3 is CASSSKGGSGGVGNIQYF. The CDR3 DNA sequence: TGCGCCAGCAGCTCCAAAGGCGGGAGTGGGGGGGTTGGAAACATTCAGTACTTC.

The chain employs TRBV7-9 and TRBJ2-7; 12 bases map to TRBD1. After removal of 5 bases from V and 5 bases from J, the junction contained 7 bases not matched to a gene. The germline V gene encodes CDR1 SEHNR and CDR2 FQNEAQ (reference sequence). The CDR3 covers 15 residues. CDR3 DNA: TGTGCCAGCAGCCGGGGACAGGGGGCTATTGACGAGCAGTACTTC. It codes for CASSRGQGAIDEQYF. The variable domain in full, completed from reference TRBV7-9 and TRBJ2-7, reads DTGVSQNPRHKITKRGQNVTFRCDPISEHNRLYWYRQTLGQGPEFLTYFQNEAQLEKSRLLSDRFSAERPKGSFSTLEIQRTEQGDSAMYLCASSRGQGAIDEQYFGPGTRLTVT.

The chain's CDR3 is CSAGTGGNYGYTF. CDR3 sequence (DNA): TGCAGTGCCGGGACAGGGGGGAACTATGGCTACACCTTC. This chain connects TRBV20-1 to TRBJ1-2; 11 bases agree with TRBD1. The CDR3 totals 13 residues. The junction had 2 bases not matched to a gene; V was cut back by 6 bases and J by 2 bases. Looked up from germline, CDR1 is DFQATT and CDR2 is SNEGSKA (reference sequence).

This clonotype showed up just a few times. This chain connects TRBV5-5 to TRBJ1-2; the D is unclear. V was shortened by 4 bases and J by 2 bases, with 15 bases between the two germline ends. The CDR3 contains 15 residues. Per the germline V gene, CDR1 is SGHKS and CDR2 is YYEKEE (reference sequence). The CDR3 loop reads CASSQNPAQNYGYTF. CDR3 bases: TGTGCCAGCAGCCAAAACCCGGCGCAGAACTATGGCTACACCTTC.

This clonotype was counted between two and nine times. V usage is TRBV7-9 and J usage is TRBJ2-1, with TRBD2 matching over 12 bases. J was trimmed by 14 bases and V by 5 bases; bases with no gene match: 10. The V gene's germline CDR1 is SEHNR and CDR2 FQNEAQ (reference sequence). The CDR3 contains 14 residues. CDR3 amino acids: CASSPGTSGQSEFF. In nucleotides, the CDR3 is TGTGCCAGCAGCCCCGGGACTAGCGGGCAGTCGGAGTTCTTC.

This clonotype was counted only a few times. The gene calls are TRBV7-9 and TRBJ2-5, with D possibly matching TRBD1 (6 bases). The V end lost 8 bases, the J end lost 4 bases, and 11 bases lay between the germline ends. In germline, CDR1 is SEHNR, CDR2 FQNEAQ (reference sequence). This CDR3 region has 12 residues. CDR3 sequence reads: CASSGERETQYF. Here the CDR3 DNA reads TGTGCCAGCTCAGGGGAGCGAGAGACCCAGTACTTC.

This clonotype was detected only a few times. The chain is built from TRBV7-9 and TRBJ1-2, with a tentative D call TRBD1 (6 bases). CDR3 length: 13 amino acids. Trimming cost V 8 bases and J 5 bases, with 15 bases left between them. The germline gives CDR1 SEHNR, CDR2 FQNEAQ (reference sequence). CDR3 in amino acids: CASETGAGYGYTF. The CDR3 nucleotides read TGTGCCAGCGAGACGGGGGCGGGATATGGCTACACCTTC.

V and J are TRBV2 and TRBJ1-1, with D maybe TRBD1 (6 bases). The CDR3 runs to 14 residues. CDR1 SNHLY and CDR2 FYNNEI come from the germline V gene. V was clipped by 7 bases and J by 1 base, with 13 bases between them. DNA of the CDR3: TGTGCCAGCACCGCGGTACAGGGGAACACTGAAGCTTTCTTT. Residues: CASTAVQGNTEAFF.

The V gene is TRBV28, the J gene TRBJ2-3; D is uncertain. The CDR3 has 17 amino acids. V was clipped by 1 base and J by 14 bases, with 28 bases between them. The V gene's germline CDR1 is MDHEN and CDR2 SYDVKM. The CDR3 region has the DNA TGTGCCAGCAGTTTATCCCCAGGTTACCCAGGTTACAGATACGCGTATTTT. It codes for CASSLSPGYPGYRYAYF.

This clonotype has only a few counts. The chain has TRBV29-1 and TRBJ1-2; D unresolved. This CDR3 has 12 residues. Trimming left V 3 bases short and J 8 bases short, with 13 bases between. Germline V gene data show CDR1 as SQVTM and CDR2 as ANQGSEA. Written as DNA, the CDR3 is TGCAGCGTTGATAGCGCGGATGGGGGCTACACCTTC. Residues: CSVDSADGGYTF.

The J gene is TRBJ1-5, the V gene TRBV2; no firm D call. Trimming removed 4 bases at V and 0 bases at J, with 10 bases between. Germline V gene lookup returns CDR1 SNHLY and CDR2 FYNNEI. The CDR3 covers 15 residues. In nucleotides, the CDR3 is TGTGCCAGCAGTGGCCCAGGCCTTAGCAATCAGCCCCAGCATTTT. Amino acid sequence: CASSGPGLSNQPQHF.

The chain joins TRBV15 to TRBJ1-2; tentatively, D is TRBD1 (5 bases). CDR1 and CDR2 (germline): LNHNV, YYDKDF (reference sequence). Trimming removed 0 bases from V and 6 bases from J, with 17 bases in between. The CDR3 runs 16 residues. CDR3: CATSRDYRTRIHGYTF. The CDR3 DNA reads TGTGCCACCAGCAGAGATTACCGGACAAGGATCCATGGCTACACCTTC.

Of note for this clonotype: Sequence at one end of the junction differs from germline and may be a read error. The J gene is TRBJ2-7, the V gene TRBV6-1, with 11 bases lining up with TRBD2. The germline V gene has CDR1 MNHNS and CDR2 SASEGT. The CDR3 runs 15 residues. CDR3 bases: TGTGTCAGCAGTGTTACTAGCGGGAGTTCCTACGAGCAGTACTTC. Amino acids: CVSSVTSGSSYEQYF.

This clonotype was seen a few times. The gene calls are TRBV7-9 and TRBJ2-4, with D maybe TRBD2 (6 bases). The end of the DNA fits TRBJ2-7 better, so the J call may be wrong. In germline, CDR1 is SEHNR, CDR2 FQNEAQ (reference sequence). The CDR3 runs 15 residues. The CDR3 DNA is TGTGCCAGCAGCCATTCCGGAACTAGCATTTACGAGCAGTACTTC. Protein: CASSHSGTSIYEQYF.

The chain has TRBV11-2 and TRBJ2-1; 12 bases fit TRBD2. Germline assignment: CDR1 SGHAT and CDR2 FQNNGV. The V and J ends lost 5 bases and 6 bases, in that order; junction bases with no gene match: 14. This CDR3 has 18 amino acids. This chain's CDR3 is CASSPLGRTSGTCNEQFF. CDR3 nucleotides: TGTGCCAGCAGCCCCCTGGGTAGGACTAGCGGGACCTGCAATGAGCAGTTCTTC.

This sequence joins TRBV2 and TRBJ2-1, with 7 bases fitting TRBD1. The end of the DNA fits TRBJ2-7 better, so the J call may be wrong. Germline V gene data show CDR1 as SNHLY and CDR2 as FYNNEI. The CDR3 totals 14 residues. CDR3 loop: CASRRQGIPYEQYF. In nucleotides, the CDR3 is TGTGCCAGCAGACGACAGGGAATCCCATACGAGCAGTACTTC.

Here the CDR3 DNA reads TGTGCCAGCAGCCAAGTAGGACAGGGACATTACAATGAGCAGTTCTTC. It yields the protein CASSQVGQGHYNEQFF. The chain uses TRBV3-1 and TRBJ2-1; 8 bases are a match to TRBD1. Looked up from germline, CDR1 is LGHDT and CDR2 is YNNKEL (reference sequence). The CDR3 covers 16 residues. Trimming cost V 1 base and J 4 bases; bases outside gene matches: 6.

The rearrangement joins TRBV5-1 to TRBJ2-4; tentative D call: TRBD2 (5 bases). CDR3 length equals 15 residues. The ends were cut back, 0 bases at V and 2 bases at J, with 9 bases in the middle. The germline V gene has CDR1 SGHRS and CDR2 YFSETQ. In DNA, the CDR3 is TGCGCCAGCAGCTTGGCCTCCGGGACCAAAAACATTCAGTACTTC. It is translated as CASSLASGTKNIQYF. Drawing the rest from reference TRBV5-1 and TRBJ2-4, the complete variable domain is KAGVTQTPRYLIKTRGQQVTLSCSPISGHRSVSWYQQTPGQGLQFLFEYFSETQRNKGNFPGRFSGRQFSNSRSEMNVSTLELGDSALYLCASSLASGTKNIQYFGAGTRLSVL.